The sequence of this T cell receptor (beta chain) was determined in a study of shared clonotypes between healthy human individuals. This clone was counted once. Its antigen is undetermined. It was into CD45RA+ naive and CD45RA-negative memory subsets that the CD4+ cells were split. Regarding the study as a whole: Represented diversity (both genetic and exposure-history) was limited by the small number of donors.

Clones were read by immunoSEQ multiplex PCR, and TCRdb kept only the in-frame ones, dropping some. The data show 740,000 or so clones, around three quarters seen once. The CDR3 runs 12 residues. Germline V CDR1 and CDR2: WNHNN, SYGVQD (reference sequence). Trimming stripped 7 bases from V and 8 bases from J, with 14 bases between. This clonotype was obtained from a woman aged 25 to 39 in good health. The J gene is TRBJ1-2, the V gene TRBV10-1; D is uncertain. Input material: memory CD4+ T cells sorted from blood. Indicated subset: CD45RA-negative fraction. The CDR3, as DNA: TGCGCCAGCATCAGAGGGCCGGACGGCTACACCTTC. Amino acids: CASIRGPDGYTF.